The next 11 T cell receptor beta chains were all read from a single sample in a study of blood T cells in healthy people across ages. Primed by a sample-barcoded 5' primer and a J-beta primer mix, a second PCR proceeded for 7 to 11 cycles. A single record per CDR3 protein comes from TCRdb applying MiXCR to the 5' RACE reads. The sample shows 1.5 million to 2 million distinct CDR3 sequences, about 35% of them seen only once. Sequenced material: blood. Receptor source: a woman aged 30 to 39 in good health.

The CDR3 bases are TGTGCCAGCAGATACGGATCCAATGGCTACACCTTC. Residues: CASRYGSNGYTF. The chain carries TRBV3-1 and TRBJ1-2, with no clear D. The CDR3 length is 12 residues. The germline V gene has CDR1 LGHDT and CDR2 YNNKEL (reference sequence). Trimming shortened V by 6 bases and J by 6 bases, and 11 bases separated the two germline ends.

The chain carries TRBV3-1 and TRBJ2-3, with 9 bases aligning to TRBD2. In germline, CDR1 is LGHDT, CDR2 YNNKEL (reference sequence). V dropped 5 bases and J dropped 2; count of bases not matched to a gene: 8. The CDR3 covers 16 residues. The CDR3 protein is CASSSPIAGVTDTQYF. The CDR3 nucleotides read TGTGCCAGCAGCTCCCCAATAGCGGGGGTCACAGATACGCAGTATTTT.

Only one count was recorded for this clonotype. V is TRBV2 and J is TRBJ2-1; no clear D gene. The length of the CDR3 is 16 residues. Germline CDR1 reads SNHLY; CDR2 reads FYNNEI. Trimming stripped 0 bases from V and 8 bases from J, with 17 bases between. The CDR3 bases are TGTGCCAGCAGTGAAGCTTGGGCACCGGAAGTGGATGAGCAGTTCTTC. Its translation: CASSEAWAPEVDEQFF.

In its sample, this clonotype was seen many times. The chain employs TRBV6-1 and TRBJ1-5, with no clear D. The CDR3 runs 14 residues. Germline V CDR1 and CDR2: MNHNS, SASEGT. V lost 2 bases to trimming and J lost 2 bases, with 7 bases between them. The CDR3 DNA reads TGTGCCAGCAGTGAATCCTTGGGCAATCAGCCCCAGCATTTT. Translated, it gives CASSESLGNQPQHF.

The gene calls are TRBV15 and TRBJ1-2; D is uncertain. The CDR3 is made up of 14 amino acids. Trimming removed 3 bases from V and 2 bases from J, with 10 bases in between. CDR1 and CDR2 (germline): LNHNV, YYDKDF (reference sequence). CDR3 in DNA: TGTGCCACCAGCAGTAGAGATGGAAACTATGGCTACACCTTC. It translates to CATSSRDGNYGYTF.

This CDR3 reads CASSKRLAGGTYNEQFF. The CDR3 nucleotides are TGTGCCAGCAGCAAACGACTAGCGGGGGGGACCTACAATGAGCAGTTCTTC. V is TRBV7-9 and J is TRBJ2-1; 14 bases map to TRBD2. With 5 bases clipped from V and 2 bases from J, the junction kept 5 bases outside the gene matches. The CDR3 sequence is 17 residues long. Germline V lookup: CDR1 SEHNR, CDR2 FQNEAQ (reference sequence).

The gene calls are TRBV7-2 and TRBJ2-2; 8 nucleotides line up with TRBD2. Germline V gene lookup returns CDR1 SGHTA and CDR2 FQGNSA. The ends lost 5 bases at V and 3 bases at J; junction bases unmatched: 5. The CDR3 sequence is 15 residues long. CDR3 amino acids: CASSLGLGDTGELFF. Written as DNA, the CDR3 is TGTGCCAGCAGCCTGGGACTAGGCGACACCGGGGAGCTGTTTTTT. The full variable domain, rest sourced from reference TRBV7-2 and TRBJ2-2, is GAGVSQSPSNKVTEKGKDVELRCDPISGHTALYWYRQSLGQGLEFLIYFQGNSAPDKSGLPSDRFSAERTGGSVSTLTIQRTQQEDSAVYLCASSLGLGDTGELFFGEGSRLTVL.

This clonotype was counted only a few times. The chain joins TRBV4-1 to TRBJ2-5; TRBD2 matches 11 bases. Germline V gene data show CDR1 as MGHRA and CDR2 as YSYEKL. Trimming at V came to 1 base and at J to 7 bases, leaving 8 bases not matched to a gene. The CDR3 runs to 16 residues. The CDR3 region has the DNA TGCGCCAGCAGCCAAGTTGGGACTAGCGGATCGGGGACCCAGTACTTC. Its protein is CASSQVGTSGSGTQYF.

The chain links TRBV3-1 to TRBJ2-1, with TRBD2 as a possible D gene (5 bases). The ends were cut back, 0 bases at V and 5 bases at J, with 14 bases in the middle. The CDR3 spans 16 residues. Germline values: CDR1 LGHDT, CDR2 YNNKEL (reference sequence). The CDR3 reads CASSQEGAQPHNEQFF. CDR3 coding DNA: TGTGCCAGCAGCCAAGAGGGAGCGCAGCCGCACAATGAGCAGTTCTTC.

On this clonotype: A much larger clone lies a single base off, so this may be a read error. The chain links TRBV29-1 to TRBJ2-7; maybe TRBD2 (5 bases). The CDR3 runs to 18 residues. Germline V lookup: CDR1 SQVTM, CDR2 ANQGSEA. The V gene lost 1 base and the J gene lost 7 bases, with 29 bases spanning the gap. The CDR3 nucleotides are TGCAGCGTTGAAGGACCGGAGGTAGCGTTAAGCTCCTACAATGAGCAGTACTTC. Translated: CSVEGPEVALSSYNEQYF.

This clonotype was recorded many times. The chain carries TRBV4-1 and TRBJ2-7, with D tentatively TRBD2 (7 bases). The CDR3 consists of 15 residues. Trimming removed 3 bases at V and 5 bases at J, with 17 bases between. Germline V gene sequence: CDR1 MGHRA, CDR2 YSYEKL. CDR3 loop: CASSQVGGGANEQYF. The CDR3 DNA reads as TGCGCCAGCAGCCAGGTCGGAGGGGGGGCTAACGAGCAGTACTTC.